There are many counts of the clone carrying this T cell receptor beta chain. For the second PCR, which ran for roughly 6 to 12 cycles, a sample-barcoded 5' primer and a J-beta primer mix were used. TCRdb ran MiXCR on the 5' RACE reads and lists one entry per CDR3 protein. The sample includes hundreds of thousands of distinct CDR3 sequences, roughly 20% of them seen just once. The data stem from a study of blood T cells in healthy people across ages. For every donor, a draw yielded roughly 10 milliliters of peripheral blood. V gave up 0 bases and J gave up 5 bases, with 8 bases separating them. The germline CDR1 and CDR2 sequences are SGHTA and FQGNSA. This CDR3 contains 15 residues.

The chain is built from TRBV7-2 and TRBJ1-6; D is possibly TRBD1 (6 bases). The specimen was blood. This TCR was recovered from a man aged 65 to 79 in good health. The CDR3: CASSLAQGNNSPLHF. The CDR3 DNA sequence: TGTGCCAGCAGCTTAGCCCAGGGGAATAATTCACCCCTCCACTTT.